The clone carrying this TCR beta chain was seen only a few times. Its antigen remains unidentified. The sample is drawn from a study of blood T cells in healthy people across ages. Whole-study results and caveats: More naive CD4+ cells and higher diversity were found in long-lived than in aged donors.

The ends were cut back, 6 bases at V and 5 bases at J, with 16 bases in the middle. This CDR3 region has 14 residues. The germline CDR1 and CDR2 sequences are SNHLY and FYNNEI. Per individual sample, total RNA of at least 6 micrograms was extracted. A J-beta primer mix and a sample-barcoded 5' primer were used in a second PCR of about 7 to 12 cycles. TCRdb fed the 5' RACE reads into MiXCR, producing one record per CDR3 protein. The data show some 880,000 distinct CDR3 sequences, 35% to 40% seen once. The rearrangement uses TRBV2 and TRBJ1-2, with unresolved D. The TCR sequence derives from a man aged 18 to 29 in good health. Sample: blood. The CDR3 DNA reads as TGTGCCAGCAGGGACGCGGGCCGGGTTTATGGCTACACCTTC. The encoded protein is CASRDAGRVYGYTF.